This T cell receptor beta chain is drawn from a study of T cell responses to AZD1222 COVID-19 vaccine. Study-wide points: The donor group comprised mostly white British people and more females; the analysis possibly underestimated clonal diversity. It was only 6 or 7 AZD1222 recipients who were seropositive at baseline. Spike-specific TCR breadth and depth rose after two AZD1222 doses.

CDR1 and CDR2 (germline): MNHEY, SMNVEV (reference sequence). The CDR3 totals 15 residues. V was clipped by 6 bases and J by 3 bases, with 14 bases between them. As to this clone: Its antigen is not identified.

The method was immunoSEQ multiplex PCR; TCRdb's version includes in-frame clones alone and lacks a portion of them. This table holds 100,000 to 150,000 clones, more than 90% found once. The sequence was collected from an adult who received the AZD1222 COVID-19 vaccine. The chain combines TRBV27 with TRBJ2-2, with D possibly TRBD2 on 7 matching bases. Material: peripheral blood, obtained 28 days after the second AZD1222 dose. Here the CDR3 reads CASSLGGPYTGELFF. The CDR3 DNA sequence: TGTGCCAGCAGCCTCGGGGGGCCGTACACCGGGGAGCTGTTTTTT.